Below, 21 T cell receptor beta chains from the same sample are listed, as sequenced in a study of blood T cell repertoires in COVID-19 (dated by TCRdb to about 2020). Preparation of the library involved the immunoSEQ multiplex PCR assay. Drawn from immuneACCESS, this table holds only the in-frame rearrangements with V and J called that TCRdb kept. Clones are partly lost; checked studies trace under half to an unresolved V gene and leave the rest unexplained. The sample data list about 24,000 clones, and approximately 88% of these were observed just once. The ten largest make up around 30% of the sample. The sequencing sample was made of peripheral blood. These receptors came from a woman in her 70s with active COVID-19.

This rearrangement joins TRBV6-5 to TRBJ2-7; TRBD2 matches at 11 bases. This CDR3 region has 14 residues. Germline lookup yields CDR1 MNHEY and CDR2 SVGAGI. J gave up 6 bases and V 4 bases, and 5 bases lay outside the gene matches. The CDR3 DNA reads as TGTGCCAGCAGTTCTACTAGCGGGGGAGCCGAGCAGTACTTC. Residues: CASSSTSGGAEQYF.

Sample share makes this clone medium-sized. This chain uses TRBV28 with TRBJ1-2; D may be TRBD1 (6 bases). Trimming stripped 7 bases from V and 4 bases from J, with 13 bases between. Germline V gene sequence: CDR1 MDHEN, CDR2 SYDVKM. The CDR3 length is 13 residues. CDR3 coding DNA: TGTGCCAGCATGCTTGACAGGAGCTATGGCTACACCTTC. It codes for CASMLDRSYGYTF.

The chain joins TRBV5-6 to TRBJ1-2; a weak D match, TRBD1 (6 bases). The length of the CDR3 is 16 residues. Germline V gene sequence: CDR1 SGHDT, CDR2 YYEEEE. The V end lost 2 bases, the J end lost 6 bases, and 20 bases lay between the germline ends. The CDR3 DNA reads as TGTGCCAGCAGCTTACTGAACAGGGAGTTTGGGGATGGCTACACCTTC. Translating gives CASSLLNREFGDGYTF.

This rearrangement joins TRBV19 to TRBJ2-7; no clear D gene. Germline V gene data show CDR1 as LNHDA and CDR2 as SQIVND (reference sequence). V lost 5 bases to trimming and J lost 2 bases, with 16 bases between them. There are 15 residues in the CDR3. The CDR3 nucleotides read TGTGCCAGTAGTTCGAGACTTGGGTCCCCCTACGAGCAGTACTTC. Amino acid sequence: CASSSRLGSPYEQYF.

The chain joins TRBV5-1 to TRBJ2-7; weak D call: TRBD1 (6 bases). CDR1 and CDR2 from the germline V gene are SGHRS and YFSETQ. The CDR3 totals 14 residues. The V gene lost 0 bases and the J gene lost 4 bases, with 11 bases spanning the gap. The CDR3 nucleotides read TGCGCCAGCAGCTTGGCACTACAGGGATACGAGCAGTACTTC. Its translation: CASSLALQGYEQYF.

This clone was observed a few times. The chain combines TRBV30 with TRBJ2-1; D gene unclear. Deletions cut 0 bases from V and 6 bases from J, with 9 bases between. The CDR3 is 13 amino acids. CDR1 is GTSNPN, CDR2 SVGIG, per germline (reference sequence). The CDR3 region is CAWSVVHRNEQFF. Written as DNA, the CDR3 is TGTGCCTGGAGTGTGGTACACCGCAATGAGCAGTTCTTC.

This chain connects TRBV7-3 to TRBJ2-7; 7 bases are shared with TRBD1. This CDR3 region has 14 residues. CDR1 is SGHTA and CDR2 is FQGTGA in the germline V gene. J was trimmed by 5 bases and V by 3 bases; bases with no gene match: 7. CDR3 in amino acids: CASSLGRGSNEQYF. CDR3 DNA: TGTGCCAGCAGCTTGGGCAGGGGGTCCAACGAGCAGTACTTC.

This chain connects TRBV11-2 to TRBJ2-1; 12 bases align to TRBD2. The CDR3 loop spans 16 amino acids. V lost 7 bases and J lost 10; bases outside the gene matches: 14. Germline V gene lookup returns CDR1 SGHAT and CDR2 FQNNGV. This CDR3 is CASKSPSGGAASEQFF. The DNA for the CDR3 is TGTGCCAGCAAAAGTCCTAGCGGGGGGGCCGCATCCGAGCAGTTCTTC.

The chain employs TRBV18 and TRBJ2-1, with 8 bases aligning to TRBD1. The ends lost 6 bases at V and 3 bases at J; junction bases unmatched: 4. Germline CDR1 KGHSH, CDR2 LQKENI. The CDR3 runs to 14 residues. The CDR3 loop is CASSGQGYYNEQFF. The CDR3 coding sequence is TGTGCCAGCTCTGGACAGGGATACTACAATGAGCAGTTCTTC.

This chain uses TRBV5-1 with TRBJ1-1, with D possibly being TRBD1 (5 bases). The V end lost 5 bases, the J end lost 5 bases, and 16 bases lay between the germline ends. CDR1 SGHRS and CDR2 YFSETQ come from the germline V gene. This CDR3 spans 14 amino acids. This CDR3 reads CASRIGPGGTEAFF. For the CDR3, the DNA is TGCGCCAGCAGGATCGGACCTGGGGGGACTGAAGCTTTCTTT.

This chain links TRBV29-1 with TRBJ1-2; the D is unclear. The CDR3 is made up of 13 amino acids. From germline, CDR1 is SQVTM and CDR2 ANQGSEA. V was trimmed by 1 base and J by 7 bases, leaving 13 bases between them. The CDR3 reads CSVEGSGAGGYTF. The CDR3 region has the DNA TGCAGCGTTGAAGGGAGTGGAGCGGGTGGCTACACCTTC.

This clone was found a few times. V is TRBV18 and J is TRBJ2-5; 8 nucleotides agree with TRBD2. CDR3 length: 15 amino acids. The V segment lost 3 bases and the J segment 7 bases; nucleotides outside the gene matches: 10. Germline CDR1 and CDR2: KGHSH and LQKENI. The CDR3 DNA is TGTGCCAGCTCACCTCCCGGGGGGGCCAAAGGGACCCAGTACTTC. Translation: CASSPPGGAKGTQYF.

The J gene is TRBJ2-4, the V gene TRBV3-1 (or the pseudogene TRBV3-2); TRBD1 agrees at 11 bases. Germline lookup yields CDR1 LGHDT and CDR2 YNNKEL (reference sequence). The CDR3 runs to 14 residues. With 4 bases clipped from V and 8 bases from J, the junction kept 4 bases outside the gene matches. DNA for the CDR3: TGTGCCAGCAGCCTAGGGACAGGGGGGTACATTCAGTACTTC. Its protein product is CASSLGTGGYIQYF.

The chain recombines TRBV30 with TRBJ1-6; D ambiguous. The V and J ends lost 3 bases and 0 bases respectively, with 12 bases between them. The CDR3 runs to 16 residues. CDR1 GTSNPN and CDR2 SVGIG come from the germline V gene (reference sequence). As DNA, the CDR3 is TGTGCCTGGAGAAGAGAGGGCAGCTCCTATAATTCACCCCTCCACTTT. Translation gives CAWRREGSSYNSPLHF.

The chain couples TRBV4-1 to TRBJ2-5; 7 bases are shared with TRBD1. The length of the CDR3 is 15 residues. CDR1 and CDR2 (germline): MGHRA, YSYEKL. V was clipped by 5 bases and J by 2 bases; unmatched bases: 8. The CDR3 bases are TGCGCCAGCAGCAGACAGGGTGGGGTACAAGAGACCCAGTACTTC. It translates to CASSRQGGVQETQYF.

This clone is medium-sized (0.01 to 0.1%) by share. CDR3 residues: CASSPGGRGQPQHF. The DNA for the CDR3 is TGTGCCAGCTCACCAGGGGGCAGGGGCCAGCCCCAGCATTTT. The chain joins TRBV18 to TRBJ1-5; the D gene is possibly TRBD1 (6 bases). V was clipped by 2 bases and J by 7 bases, with 12 bases between them. Germline V gives CDR1 KGHSH, CDR2 LQKENI. CDR3 length: 14 amino acids.

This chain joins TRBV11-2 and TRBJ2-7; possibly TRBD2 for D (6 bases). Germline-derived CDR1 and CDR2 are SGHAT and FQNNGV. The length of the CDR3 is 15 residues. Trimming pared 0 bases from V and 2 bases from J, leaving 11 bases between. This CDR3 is CASSLDGGSPYEQYF. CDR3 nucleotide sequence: TGTGCCAGCAGCTTAGATGGGGGGTCACCCTACGAGCAGTACTTC.

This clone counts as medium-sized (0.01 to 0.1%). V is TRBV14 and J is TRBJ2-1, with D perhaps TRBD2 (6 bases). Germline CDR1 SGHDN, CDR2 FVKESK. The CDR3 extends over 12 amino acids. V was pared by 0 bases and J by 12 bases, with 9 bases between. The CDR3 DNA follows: TGTGCCAGCAGCCAAGATATGGGGGGGCAGTTCTTC. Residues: CASSQDMGGQFF.

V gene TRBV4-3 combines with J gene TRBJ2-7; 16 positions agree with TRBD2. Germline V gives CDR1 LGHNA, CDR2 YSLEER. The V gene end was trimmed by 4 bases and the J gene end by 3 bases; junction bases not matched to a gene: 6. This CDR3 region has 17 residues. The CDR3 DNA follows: TGCGCCAGCAGCCTCGGGACTAGCGGGGGGGCCAGCTACGAGCAGTACTTC. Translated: CASSLGTSGGASYEQYF.

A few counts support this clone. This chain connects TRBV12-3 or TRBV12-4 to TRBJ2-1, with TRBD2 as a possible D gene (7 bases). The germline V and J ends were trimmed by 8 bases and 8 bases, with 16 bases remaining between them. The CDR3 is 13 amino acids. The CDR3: CASLRGATDEQFF. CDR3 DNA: TGTGCCAGCCTACGGGGGGCTACGGATGAGCAGTTCTTC.

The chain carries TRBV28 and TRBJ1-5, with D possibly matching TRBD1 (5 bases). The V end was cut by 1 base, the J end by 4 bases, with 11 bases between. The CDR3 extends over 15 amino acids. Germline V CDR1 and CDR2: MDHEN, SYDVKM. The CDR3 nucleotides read TGTGCCAGCAGTTTATTGGGGGGACTAAATCAGCCCCAGCATTTT. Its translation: CASSLLGGLNQPQHF.